The source of this TCR beta chain is a study of shared T cell receptors in the human thymus. After removal of 3 bases from V and 1 base from J, the junction contained 5 bases not matched to a gene. Per the germline V gene, CDR1 is SNHLY and CDR2 is FYNNEI. The CDR3 is made up of 16 amino acids. Generated by immunoSEQ multiplex PCR, the TCRdb table keeps only in-frame clones and is missing some. In the table there are a few hundred thousand clones, roughly 94% of which are singletons. V is TRBV2 and J is TRBJ1-1; 10 bases are a match to TRBD1. Sequencing used thymocytes. The sequence was obtained from a human donor. The CDR3 DNA is TGTGCCAGCAGTGACAGGGACAGGGGTAGGAACACTGAAGCTTTCTTT. This encodes CASSDRDRGRNTEAFF.